The following is a T cell receptor (beta chain) sequence with its context. What it recognizes is unknown. The CDR3 has 18 residues. The V gene lost 0 bases and the J gene lost 0 bases, with 17 bases spanning the gap. CDR1 SGHRS and CDR2 YFSETQ come from the germline V gene. This sample is drawn from a study of PD-1 blockade in classical Hodgkin lymphoma. In every patient, relapse followed autologous stem cell transplantation, while exposure to brentuximab vedotin differed. Libraries were prepared by immunoSEQ multiplex PCR; TCRdb keeps only in-frame clonotypes and omits some of them. The sample records under 30,000 clones, around 68% being singletons. Findings of the study overall: Excluded were patients who started nivolumab under 1 year after ASCT, a group that had lower diversity.

The V call is TRBV5-1, the J call TRBJ2-3, with D perhaps matching TRBD1 or TRBD2 (5 bases each). Here the sequenced sample was peripheral blood mononuclear cells (PBMCs), taken before the second cycle of nivolumab. This receptor was identified in a human donor with classical Hodgkin lymphoma. The CDR3 sequence: CASSLAFEGLGSTDTQYF. CDR3 bases: TGCGCCAGCAGCTTGGCATTTGAGGGGTTGGGCAGCACAGATACGCAGTATTTT.